This record covers a single T cell receptor (beta chain). Antigen unknown. Primers used in a second PCR of roughly 6 to 11 cycles were a sample-barcoded 5' primer and a J-beta primer mix. One entry per CDR3 protein results from TCRdb running MiXCR on the 5' RACE reads. The repertoire includes 1,300,000 or so distinct CDR3 sequences, approximately 60% of them detected once, and about 6.7% sits in the top ten. The record originates from a study of blood T cells in healthy people across ages. V was trimmed by 2 bases and J by 0 bases, leaving 9 bases between them. Per germline, CDR1 SGDLS and CDR2 YYNGEE. The CDR3 extends over 15 amino acids. Findings of the study overall: A greater number of naive CD4+ cells and higher diversity distinguished long-lived donors from aged donors. The fall in TCR beta diversity per million T cells was roughly linear with age. In these data, TCR beta diversity tracked strongly with naive T cell percentage.

The clonotype originates from a man aged 18 to 30 in good health. What was sequenced was blood. The V call is TRBV9, the J call TRBJ1-5; the D is unclear. The CDR3 region is CASSVSAYSNQPQHF. CDR3 in DNA: TGTGCCAGCAGCGTTTCAGCGTATAGCAATCAGCCCCAGCATTTT.